The rows below give T cell receptor beta chains drawn from one sample of a study of radiation and T cells in renal cell carcinoma. Assay: immunoSEQ multiplex PCR; the TCRdb copy retains only in-frame clones and omits some. Among some 100,000 clones, 65% to 85% were seen once, and the ten largest hold 5% to 7.5%. The material sequenced was blood, taken from a patient whose treatment included radiotherapy and nephrectomy. These receptors came from a man in his sixties with renal cell carcinoma. CDR3s include the opening cysteine and the closing phenylalanine or tryptophan. A D gene is named only where the DNA matches it firmly. The size entry is marked missing in some rows and otherwise reads once, few, many or a size class.

size: -
J: TRBJ2-2
V: TRBV12-5
D: -
DNA: TGTGCTAGTGCCGTAGACCGGGGTACCAGCGCGAACACCGGGGAGCTGTTTTTT
CDR3: CASAVDRGTSANTGELFF

size: few
J: TRBJ1-2
V: TRBV7-3
D: -
DNA: TGTGCCAGCAGCTTAACTTCCGACTATGGCTACACCTTC
CDR3: CASSLTSDYGYTF

size: -
J: TRBJ2-1
V: TRBV11-1
D: TRBD1
DNA: TGTGCCAGCAGCCTACTCGGGACAGGGGAGGCGCAGTTCTTC
CDR3: CASSLLGTGEAQFF

size: -
J: TRBJ1-5
V: TRBV10-1
D: -
DNA: TGCGCCAGCAGTGAATTGTCCCTCGTATCGAGCAATCAGCCCCAGCATTTT
CDR3: CASSELSLVSSNQPQHF

size: -
J: TRBJ2-1
V: TRBV5-1
D: TRBD1
DNA: TGCGCCAGCAGCTTGGGGACAGGGGGAACGCATGAGCAGTTCTTC
CDR3: CASSLGTGGTHEQFF

size: -
J: TRBJ2-1
V: TRBV11-2
D: -
DNA: TGTGCCAGCAGCTTCAGAGGCCTCGAATCCAATGAGCAGTTCTTC
CDR3: CASSFRGLESNEQFF

size: -
J: TRBJ2-7
V: TRBV19
D: -
DNA: TGTGCCAGTAGTATCGGATTATGGCAGGACAGACAGTACTTC
CDR3: CASSIGLWQDRQYF

size: few
J: TRBJ2-1
V: TRBV10-3
D: -
DNA: TGTGCCATCAAGTTTGAGGGTAAAGACTACAATGAGCAGTTCTTC
CDR3: CAIKFEGKDYNEQFF

size: few
J: TRBJ1-1
V: TRBV5-1
D: -
DNA: TGCGCCAGCAGCCAACAATTACAGGGCTCTGAAGCTTTCTTT
CDR3: CASSQQLQGSEAFF

size: -
J: TRBJ2-3
V: TRBV9
D: TRBD2
DNA: TGTGCCAGCAGCGTAGAAGGGAGGGGTAAAGATACGCAGTATTTT
CDR3: CASSVEGRGKDTQYF

size: -
J: TRBJ1-1
V: TRBV6-6
D: -
DNA: TGTGCCACTTCGACTAACACTGAGGCTTTCTTT
CDR3: CATSTNTEAFF

size: -
J: TRBJ2-1
V: TRBV15
D: -
DNA: TGTGCCACCAGCAGAGATCGGGACGGGTACAATGAGCAGTTCTTC
CDR3: CATSRDRDGYNEQFF

size: -
J: TRBJ1-3
V: TRBV5-4
D: -
DNA: TGTGCCAGCAGCAACGCTGGAAACACCATATATTTT
CDR3: CASSNAGNTIYF

size: -
J: TRBJ1-5
V: TRBV18
D: -
DNA: TGTGCCAGCTCACCACCGGAGAGACAGGGCAATCAGCCCCAGCATTTT
CDR3: CASSPPERQGNQPQHF

size: -
J: TRBJ2-3
V: TRBV28
D: -
DNA: TGTGCCAGCAGTTCTTTCTCAGATACGCAGTATTTT
CDR3: CASSSFSDTQYF

size: -
J: TRBJ1-2
V: TRBV4-3
D: -
DNA: TGCGCCAGCAGCCAAGTACAGGGACCCTATGGCTACACCTTC
CDR3: CASSQVQGPYGYTF

size: -
J: TRBJ2-3
V: TRBV5-1
D: -
DNA: TGCGCCAGCAGCCCCTCTGGGAGAAGCACAGATACGCAGTATTTT
CDR3: CASSPSGRSTDTQYF

size: -
J: TRBJ2-7
V: TRBV28
D: TRBD1
DNA: TGTGCCATATTCGGGACAGGGTGGCAGGAGCAGTACTTC
CDR3: CAIFGTGWQEQYF

size: -
J: TRBJ2-2
V: TRBV7-6
D: -
DNA: TGTGCCAGCAGCCGACGACAAATTTCGAACACCGGGGAGCTGTTTTTT
CDR3: CASSRRQISNTGELFF

size: once
J: TRBJ2-1
V: TRBV19
D: -
DNA: TGTGCCAGTAGGAACAGTCCTAACCCGGCCGAGCAGTTCTTC
CDR3: CASRNSPNPAEQFF

size: -
J: TRBJ1-4
V: TRBV27
D: -
DNA: TGTGCCAGCAGTTCCCCCAGTACACCAAATGAAAAACTGTTTTTT
CDR3: CASSSPSTPNEKLFF

size: -
J: TRBJ1-2
V: TRBV19
D: TRBD1
DNA: TGTGCCAGTAGTATAATGGGGACAGGGGGCCGTGGCTACACCTTC
CDR3: CASSIMGTGGRGYTF

size: -
J: TRBJ1-1
V: TRBV4-2
D: -
DNA: TGTGCCAGCAGCCAAGATCGGGGCACTGAAGCTTTCTTT
CDR3: CASSQDRGTEAFF

size: -
J: TRBJ1-4
V: TRBV15
D: -
DNA: TGTGCCACCAGCAGGCAAAGGGGAGAAAATGAAAAACTGTTTTTT
CDR3: CATSRQRGENEKLFF

size: -
J: TRBJ1-1
V: TRBV30
D: -
DNA: TGTGCCTGGAGACCCAGGGGCCCAATTATGAACACTGAAGCTTTCTTT
CDR3: CAWRPRGPIMNTEAFF

size: -
J: TRBJ1-3
V: TRBV5-1
D: TRBD1
DNA: TGCGCCAGCAGCTTGGAGGACAGGAGCACCATATATTTT
CDR3: CASSLEDRSTIYF

size: few
J: TRBJ2-2
V: TRBV6-4
D: -
DNA: TGTGCCAGCAGTGCCACGAACACCGGGGAGCTGTTTTTT
CDR3: CASSATNTGELFF

size: -
J: TRBJ2-1
V: TRBV11-3
D: -
DNA: TGTGCCAGCAGCTTAGTCGGATACAATGAGCAGTTCTTC
CDR3: CASSLVGYNEQFF

size: -
J: TRBJ2-7
V: TRBV5-8
D: TRBD2
DNA: TGTGCCAGCAGCCCTATACTAGCGGGGGCGTCTTACGAGCAGTACTTC
CDR3: CASSPILAGASYEQYF

size: -
J: TRBJ2-7
V: TRBV5-1
D: -
DNA: TGCGCCAGCAGCCGTTCGAGACTAGGAAGCGACGAGCAGTACTTC
CDR3: CASSRSRLGSDEQYF

size: -
J: TRBJ2-5
V: TRBV7-7
D: -
DNA: TGTGCCAGCAGCCGAAATGGACCCAGCCAAGAGACCCAGTACTTC
CDR3: CASSRNGPSQETQYF

size: -
J: TRBJ1-2
V: TRBV18
D: -
DNA: TGTGCCAGCTCACCACCTTCTGTAAAGGCGAACTATGGCTACACCTTC
CDR3: CASSPPSVKANYGYTF

size: once
J: TRBJ1-5
V: TRBV28
D: -
DNA: TGTGCCAGCAGTTTAAGTACAGGGTATAGCAATCAGCCCCAGCATTTT
CDR3: CASSLSTGYSNQPQHF

size: -
J: TRBJ2-2
V: TRBV5-5
D: TRBD2
DNA: TGTGCCAGCAGCCAACCCGGGACTACAAACACCGGGGAGCTGTTTTTT
CDR3: CASSQPGTTNTGELFF

size: -
J: TRBJ2-7
V: TRBV2
D: -
DNA: TGTGCCAGCAGCGCCTTGGTGGGACCCGACGAGCAGTACTTC
CDR3: CASSALVGPDEQYF

size: -
J: TRBJ1-2
V: TRBV7-9
D: TRBD1
DNA: TGTGCCAGCTTGCGGCTCGGGCAGGGGGCAATGTACACCTTC
CDR3: CASLRLGQGAMYTF

size: -
J: TRBJ2-7
V: TRBV6-5
D: -
DNA: TGTGCCAGCAGTTACCGGAGAGGCGAGCAGTACTTC
CDR3: CASSYRRGEQYF

size: once
J: TRBJ2-1
V: TRBV11-3
D: TRBD2
DNA: TGTGCCAGCAGCCCGGGACTAGCGAGCAATGAGCAGTTCTTC
CDR3: CASSPGLASNEQFF

size: -
J: TRBJ1-5
V: TRBV4-1
D: TRBD1
DNA: TGCGCCAGCAGCCAAGAGGCAGGGGGGTTGAGCAATCAGCCCCAGCATTTT
CDR3: CASSQEAGGLSNQPQHF

size: -
J: TRBJ2-3
V: TRBV11-3
D: -
DNA: TGTGCCAGCAGCTTAGTGGTGGGACCCGGGGGTATAGATACGCAGTATTTT
CDR3: CASSLVVGPGGIDTQYF

size: -
J: TRBJ1-4
V: TRBV6-6
D: -
DNA: TGTGCCAGCAGTACTGAGAATGAAAAACTGTTTTTT
CDR3: CASSTENEKLFF

size: -
J: TRBJ1-2
V: TRBV19
D: -
DNA: TGTGCCAGTACCGGGATCTCCTATGGCTACACCTTC
CDR3: CASTGISYGYTF

size: -
J: TRBJ2-7
V: TRBV2
D: TRBD2
DNA: TGTGCCAGCAGTGATTCGGTCGAGAGACTAGCAGAACGCTACGAGCAGTACTTC
CDR3: CASSDSVERLAERYEQYF

size: -
J: TRBJ2-7
V: TRBV18
D: -
DNA: TGTGCCAGCTCACCAGAGGGAGCTACCGGTTACGAGCAGTACTTC
CDR3: CASSPEGATGYEQYF

size: -
J: TRBJ2-2
V: TRBV1
D: -
DNA: TGCACCAGCAGCCATATACCGGGAGGGTTCACCGGGGAGCTGTTTTTT
CDR3: CTSSHIPGGFTGELFF

size: -
J: TRBJ1-1
V: TRBV27
D: -
DNA: TGTGCCAGCAGTAGGCCAGGGGTTGGAGTGAACACTGAAGCTTTCTTT
CDR3: CASSRPGVGVNTEAFF

size: -
J: TRBJ2-3
V: TRBV28
D: -
DNA: TGTGCCAGCAGTCGGGACGGCACAGATACGCAGTATTTT
CDR3: CASSRDGTDTQYF

size: -
J: TRBJ2-3
V: TRBV5-1
D: -
DNA: TGCGCCAGCAGCTGGCAGATCACAGATACGCAGTATTTT
CDR3: CASSWQITDTQYF

size: -
J: TRBJ2-7
V: TRBV11-2
D: -
DNA: TGTGCCAGCAGCTTAAGGGGAGATAGCGAGCAGTACTTC
CDR3: CASSLRGDSEQYF

size: -
J: TRBJ2-3
V: TRBV5-6
D: TRBD1
DNA: TGTGCCAGCAGCGCTGTCGGGACAGGGGTGACAGATACGCAGTATTTT
CDR3: CASSAVGTGVTDTQYF

size: -
J: TRBJ1-1
V: TRBV9
D: -
DNA: TGTGCCAGCAGCGTAGGGGTTTCCGCTGAAGCTTTCTTT
CDR3: CASSVGVSAEAFF

size: -
J: TRBJ2-7
V: TRBV7-2
D: -
DNA: TGTGCCAGCAGCTTACCCAGCTCCTACGAGCAGTACTTC
CDR3: CASSLPSSYEQYF